One and the same sample provided the 14 T cell receptor beta chains below, sequenced in a study of cytotoxic CD8 clonotypes in ibrutinib-treated CLL. Only in-frame clones appear in the TCRdb table, and some are missing; sequencing was by immunoSEQ multiplex PCR. In the table there are 76,000 or so clones, less than 85% of which are singletons. Source: PBMCs, taken after 24 months of ibrutinib treatment. The receptors here all came from a human donor with chronic lymphocytic leukemia.

This clone was seen a handful of times. The chain recombines TRBV7-9 with TRBJ2-7, with D possibly called TRBD1 or TRBD2 (6 bases each). V was pared by 5 bases and J by 7 bases, with 12 bases between. The CDR3 runs 12 residues. Germline V gene lookup returns CDR1 SEHNR and CDR2 FQNEAQ (reference sequence). CDR3 region: CASSPEGGEQYF. CDR3 nucleotide sequence: TGTGCCAGCAGCCCGGAAGGGGGGGAGCAGTACTTC.

This rearrangement joins TRBV27 to TRBJ2-7; 8 nucleotides align to TRBD2. This CDR3 is built from 16 residues. V was clipped by 6 bases and J by 1 base; unmatched bases: 11. The germline V gene encodes CDR1 MNHEY and CDR2 SMNVEV (reference sequence). CDR3 sequence reads: CASSGGIGTSSYEQYF. The CDR3, as DNA: TGTGCCAGCAGCGGGGGTATTGGGACTAGTTCCTACGAGCAGTACTTC.

This chain uses TRBV5-1 with TRBJ1-1; 8 nucleotides line up with TRBD1. After removal of 4 bases from V and 0 bases from J, the junction contained 5 bases not matched to a gene. This CDR3 has 15 amino acids. Per the germline V gene, CDR1 is SGHRS and CDR2 is YFSETQ. The CDR3 is CASSVTQGVNTEAFF. The CDR3 DNA sequence: TGCGCCAGCAGCGTGACACAGGGGGTGAACACTGAAGCTTTCTTT.

The V call is TRBV19, the J call TRBJ1-1, with TRBD1 as a possible D gene (5 bases). Germline lookup yields CDR1 LNHDA and CDR2 SQIVND (reference sequence). This CDR3 is built from 14 residues. Trimming pared 6 bases from V and 6 bases from J, leaving 17 bases between. DNA for the CDR3: TGTGCCAGTAGCAGAGGGGCGGTGGCTTCTGAAGCTTTCTTT. This codes for CASSRGAVASEAFF.

The J gene is TRBJ1-1, the V gene TRBV6-1; D might be TRBD1 (5 bases). The germline V gene has CDR1 MNHNS and CDR2 SASEGT. The CDR3 is 14 residues long. V dropped 7 bases and J dropped 2 bases, with 14 bases sitting between them. The CDR3 bases are TGTGCCAGCACCCCCGGGGACGCAAACACTGAAGCTTTCTTT. It specifies CASTPGDANTEAFF.

In its sample, this clone was seen once. The chain recombines TRBV27 with TRBJ2-5, with D possibly being TRBD1 or TRBD2 (5 bases each). Germline V gene sequence: CDR1 MNHEY, CDR2 SMNVEV (reference sequence). This CDR3 region has 14 residues. Trimming took off 6 bases at V and 4 bases at J, with 15 bases between the two ends. The CDR3 nucleotides read TGTGCCAGCAGCCCAAGGACACGGGGAGAGACCCAGTACTTC. Translated, it gives CASSPRTRGETQYF.

The CDR3 DNA follows: TGTGCCAGTAGACCCTTGCTGGGCGGGGGCAATGAGCAGTTCTTC. Translating gives CASRPLLGGGNEQFF. The chain combines TRBV19 with TRBJ2-1, with 7 nucleotides matching TRBD2. With V trimmed by 6 bases and J by 6 bases, 11 bases remained unmatched. In germline, CDR1 is LNHDA, CDR2 SQIVND (reference sequence). The CDR3 is made up of 15 amino acids. The whole variable domain, remainder taken from reference TRBV19 and TRBJ2-1, is DGGITQSPKYLFRKEGQNVTLSCEQNLNHDAMYWYRQDPGQGLRLIYYSQIVNDFQKGDIAEGYSVSREKKESFPLTVTSAQKNPTAFYLCASRPLLGGGNEQFFGPGTRLTVL.

This clone appeared a few times. The chain recombines TRBV5-1 with TRBJ2-5, with 10 bases that match TRBD2. V lost 4 bases to trimming and J lost 4 bases; unmatched junction nucleotides: 4. The germline CDR1 and CDR2 sequences are SGHRS and YFSETQ. The CDR3 spans 14 residues. The CDR3 spells CASSASGRGETQYF. CDR3 in DNA: TGCGCCAGCAGCGCAAGCGGGAGGGGAGAGACCCAGTACTTC.

V usage is TRBV6-1 and J usage is TRBJ2-7; 8 bases map to TRBD1. CDR1 MNHNS and CDR2 SASEGT come from the germline V gene. The CDR3 contains 14 residues. J was trimmed by 5 bases and V by 6 bases; bases with no gene match: 9. The CDR3 here is CASRGQVEGHEQYF. CDR3 sequence (DNA): TGTGCCAGCAGGGGACAGGTTGAGGGGCACGAGCAGTACTTC.

The chain recombines TRBV30 with TRBJ1-4, with D possibly TRBD1 on 6 matching bases. CDR3 length: 14 residues. CDR1 is GTSNPN, CDR2 SVGIG, per germline (reference sequence). Between the trimmed V and J ends, which lost 0 bases and 6 bases, there was a span of 11 bases. The CDR3 region is CAWSVNRVDEKLFF. CDR3 DNA: TGTGCCTGGAGTGTAAACAGGGTGGATGAAAAACTGTTTTTT. The entire variable domain, with the rest obtained from reference TRBV30 and TRBJ1-4, is as follows: SQTIHQWPATLVQPVGSPLSLECTVEGTSNPNLYWYRQAAGRGLQLLFYSVGIGQISSEVPQNLSASRPQDRQFILSSKKLLLSDSGFYLCAWSVNRVDEKLFFGSGTQLSVL.

The chain recombines TRBV6-4 with TRBJ2-1; 8 bases match TRBD2. V shed 1 base, J shed 7 bases, and the junction held 9 bases outside the gene matches. Germline CDR1 reads MRHNA; CDR2 reads SNTAGT. This CDR3 is built from 16 residues. In DNA form, the CDR3 reads TGTGCCAGCAGTGACTGCACTAGCGGAGTATGGAATGAGCAGTTCTTC. Its translation is CASSDCTSGVWNEQFF.

The chain links TRBV5-4 to TRBJ2-2; TRBD2 matches at 13 bases. Germline CDR1 reads SGHNT; CDR2 reads YYREEE (reference sequence). V dropped 4 bases and J dropped 4; count of bases not matched to a gene: 4. The CDR3 runs to 16 residues. The CDR3: CASSPGLAGSTGELFF. Written as DNA, the CDR3 is TGTGCCAGCAGCCCGGGACTAGCGGGATCCACCGGGGAGCTGTTTTTT.

This clone was observed a handful of times. The chain combines TRBV7-8 with TRBJ2-5; 10 nucleotides match TRBD2. Germline V gene sequence: CDR1 SGHVS, CDR2 FQNEAQ. The CDR3 runs 17 residues. Losses at the gene ends were 1 base for V and 5 bases for J; bases not matched to a gene: 10. CDR3 coding DNA: TGTGCCAGCAGCTTAGATACTAGCGGGGTCGAGTGGGAGACCCAGTACTTC. Its translation is CASSLDTSGVEWETQYF. Based on the CDR3 plus reference TRBV7-8 and TRBJ2-5, the full variable domain is GAGVSQSPRYKVAKRGQDVALRCDPISGHVSLFWYQQALGQGPEFLTYFQNEAQLDKSGLPSDRFFAERPEGSVSTLKIQRTQQEDSAVYLCASSLDTSGVEWETQYFGPGTRLLVL.

The rearrangement uses TRBV5-4 and TRBJ2-5, with 10 bases lining up with TRBD1. In germline, CDR1 is SGHNT, CDR2 YYREEE (reference sequence). Losses at the gene ends were 3 bases for V and 5 bases for J; bases not matched to a gene: 4. The CDR3 extends over 14 amino acids. The CDR3 nucleotides are TGTGCCAGCAGCTCCAGACAGGGGGCGGAGACCCAGTACTTC. Encoded protein: CASSSRQGAETQYF.